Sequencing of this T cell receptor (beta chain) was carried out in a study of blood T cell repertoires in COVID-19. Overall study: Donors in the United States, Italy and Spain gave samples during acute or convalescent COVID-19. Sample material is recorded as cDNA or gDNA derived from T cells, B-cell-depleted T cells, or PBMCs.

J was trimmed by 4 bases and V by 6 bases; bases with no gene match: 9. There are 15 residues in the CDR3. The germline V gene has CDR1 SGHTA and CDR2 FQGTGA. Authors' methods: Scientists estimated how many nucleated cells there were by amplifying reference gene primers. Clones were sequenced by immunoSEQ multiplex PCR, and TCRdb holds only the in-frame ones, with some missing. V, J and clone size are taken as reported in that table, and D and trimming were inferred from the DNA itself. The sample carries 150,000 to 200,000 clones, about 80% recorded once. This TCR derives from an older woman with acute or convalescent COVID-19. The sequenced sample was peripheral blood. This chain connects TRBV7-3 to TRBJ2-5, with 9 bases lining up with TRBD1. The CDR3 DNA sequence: TGTGCCAGCAGGTTGGACAGGGGTTACGGAGAGACCCAGTACTTC. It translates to CASRLDRGYGETQYF.